These 13 T cell receptor beta chains came from one sample sequenced in a study of cytomegalovirus exposure and HLA in healthy donors. Both 60 Vbeta primers and 13 Jbeta primers went into the PCR. TCRdb's table, derived via immunoSEQ multiplex PCR, lists solely in-frame clones and lacks some. The data hold about 97,000 clones, with less than 10% observed a single time. Material for sequencing was PBMCs. These receptors all stem from a man aged 45-60 years in good health and CMV-seropositive.

This clone was seen a few times. The chain recombines TRBV6-5 with TRBJ1-6, with TRBD1 matching 7 bases. The germline V gene encodes CDR1 MNHEY and CDR2 SVGAGI. The CDR3 is 14 residues long. J gave up 9 bases and V 6 bases, and 8 bases lay outside the gene matches. The CDR3 bases are TGTGCCAGCAGACCCGACAGGGATGGTTCACCCCTCCACTTT. Its translation: CASRPDRDGSPLHF.

This clone appeared a few times. V and J are TRBV5-4 and TRBJ2-3; 8 positions match TRBD1. J lost 2 bases, V lost 3 bases, and 5 bases had no gene match. The germline gives CDR1 SGHNT, CDR2 YYREEE (reference sequence). The CDR3 extends over 15 amino acids. CDR3 sequence: CASSSGQVITDTQYF. The CDR3 DNA reads as TGTGCCAGCAGCTCGGGACAGGTCATCACAGATACGCAGTATTTT. Filled out from reference TRBV5-4 and TRBJ2-3, the complete variable domain reads ETGVTQSPTHLIKTRGQQVTLRCSSQSGHNTVSWYQQALGQGPQFIFQYYREEENGRGNFPPRFSGLQFPNYSSELNVNALELDDSALYLCASSSGQVITDTQYFGPGTRLTVL.

The J gene is TRBJ1-4, the V gene TRBV5-1, with 7 bases aligning to TRBD1. The CDR3 totals 15 residues. The germline gives CDR1 SGHRS, CDR2 YFSETQ. V was pared by 4 bases and J by 8 bases, with 11 bases of the junction left unmatched. The CDR3 DNA follows: TGCGCCAGCAGCGGGGAGACAGGGCTAGGAGAAAAACTGTTTTTT. Its translation: CASSGETGLGEKLFF.

This clone was observed a handful of times. This chain connects TRBV5-1 to TRBJ1-4; D is ambiguous. CDR1 SGHRS and CDR2 YFSETQ come from the germline V gene. V dropped 4 bases and J dropped 5 bases, with 18 bases sitting between them. CDR3 size: 16 residues. The CDR3 is CASSLPAGRGNEKLFF. Written as DNA, the CDR3 is TGCGCCAGCAGCCTGCCGGCAGGTCGCGGGAATGAAAAACTGTTTTTT.

The chain is built from TRBV4-1 and TRBJ2-7; TRBD2 agrees at 10 bases. The CDR3 loop spans 15 amino acids. Germline CDR1 MGHRA, CDR2 YSYEKL. Trimming at V came to 0 bases and at J to 7 bases, leaving 6 bases not matched to a gene. CDR3 nucleotides: TGCGCCAGCAGCCAAGATCAACTAGCGGGGAGGGAGCAGTACTTC. As protein: CASSQDQLAGREQYF.

This clone came up a few times. The genes are TRBV29-1 and TRBJ1-3; 9 nucleotides agree with TRBD1. Trimming cost V 6 bases and J 0 bases; bases outside gene matches: 6. Germline V gene data show CDR1 as SQVTM and CDR2 as ANQGSEA. The CDR3 is made up of 15 amino acids. The CDR3 nucleotides are TGCAGCGTCCAACGACAGGGGGGCTCTGGAAACACCATATATTTT. As protein: CSVQRQGGSGNTIYF.

In this sample, this clone turned up a few times. The chain uses TRBV29-1 and TRBJ2-7; TRBD2 agrees at 11 bases. V lost 6 bases, J lost 2 bases, and 3 bases stayed unmatched. CDR1 is SQVTM, CDR2 ANQGSEA, per germline. CDR3 size: 13 residues. CDR3 nucleotides: TGCAGCGTGAAGACTAGCGGGACCTACGAGCAGTACTTC. Protein sequence: CSVKTSGTYEQYF.

This rearrangement joins TRBV6-5 to TRBJ2-1; D possibly corresponds to TRBD1 (6 bases). The CDR3 has 15 amino acids. Trimming shortened V by 2 bases and J by 9 bases, and 17 bases separated the two germline ends. Germline CDR1 and CDR2: MNHEY and SVGAGI. CDR3 loop: CASSYPRGQGSEQFF. The CDR3 DNA follows: TGTGCCAGCAGTTACCCCCGGGGTCAGGGGAGTGAGCAGTTCTTC.

This clone was counted a few times. The chain employs TRBV28 and TRBJ2-7, with 10 bases matching TRBD2. J gave up 3 bases and V 6 bases, and 8 bases lay outside the gene matches. The CDR3 is 15 amino acids. Per the germline V gene, CDR1 is MDHEN and CDR2 is SYDVKM. CDR3 residues: CASRPSGTSDYEQYF. The CDR3 nucleotides are TGTGCCAGCAGGCCGTCCGGGACTAGCGACTACGAGCAGTACTTC.

This clone has a handful of counts. The J gene is TRBJ1-1, the V gene TRBV7-8; 8 bases are shared with TRBD1. This CDR3 contains 16 residues. Germline CDR1 and CDR2: SGHVS and FQNEAQ. V lost 8 bases to trimming and J lost 11 bases; unmatched junction nucleotides: 22. In nucleotides, the CDR3 is TGTGCCAGCCAGGTTGGTGCACGGCAGGGGGCTTTCCGGGCTTTCTTT. This gives the protein CASQVGARQGAFRAFF.

The V gene is TRBV6-5, the J gene TRBJ2-2, with D possibly matching TRBD2 (6 bases). Trimming removed 4 bases at V and 0 bases at J, with 12 bases between. The CDR3 sequence is 16 residues long. Germline V CDR1 and CDR2: MNHEY, SVGAGI. The DNA of the CDR3 is TGTGCCAGCAGTTCGGGACTTCGTTCGAACACCGGGGAGCTGTTTTTT. Protein product: CASSSGLRSNTGELFF.

This clone was detected a few times. This chain uses TRBV7-2 with TRBJ1-4, with a possible D match to TRBD1 (5 bases). The length of the CDR3 is 16 residues. V was clipped by 5 bases and J by 3 bases, with 16 bases between them. Germline V gene lookup returns CDR1 SGHTA and CDR2 FQGNSA. CDR3 in amino acids: CASSQDKGVANEKLFF. DNA of the CDR3: TGTGCCAGCAGCCAAGATAAAGGGGTAGCTAATGAAAAACTGTTTTTT.

This clone has at least ten counts. V and J are TRBV4-1 and TRBJ1-5; D unclear. Germline V gene lookup returns CDR1 MGHRA and CDR2 YSYEKL. The length of the CDR3 is 13 residues. V shed 3 bases and J shed 5 bases, with 8 bases lying between them. The CDR3 sequence: CASSQWADQPQHF. The DNA for the CDR3 is TGCGCCAGCAGCCAGTGGGCCGATCAGCCCCAGCATTTT.